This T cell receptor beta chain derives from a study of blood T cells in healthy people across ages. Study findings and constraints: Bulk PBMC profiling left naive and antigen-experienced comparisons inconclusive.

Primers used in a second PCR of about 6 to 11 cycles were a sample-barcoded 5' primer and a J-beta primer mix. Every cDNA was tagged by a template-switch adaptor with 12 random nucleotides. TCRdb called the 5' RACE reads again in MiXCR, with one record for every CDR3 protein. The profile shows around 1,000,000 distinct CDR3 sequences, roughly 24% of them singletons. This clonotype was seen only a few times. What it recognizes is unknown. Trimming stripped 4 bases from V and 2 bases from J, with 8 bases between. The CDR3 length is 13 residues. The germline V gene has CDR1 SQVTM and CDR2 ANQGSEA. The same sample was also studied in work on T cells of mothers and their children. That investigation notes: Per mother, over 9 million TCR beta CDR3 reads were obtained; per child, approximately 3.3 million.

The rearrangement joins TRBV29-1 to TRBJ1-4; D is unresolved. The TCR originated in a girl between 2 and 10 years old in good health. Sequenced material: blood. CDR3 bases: TGCAGCGTTGGCGCTCGGACTAATGAAAAACTGTTTTTT. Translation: CSVGARTNEKLFF.